Below are 9 T cell receptor beta chains sequenced from a single sample in a study of long-term antiretroviral therapy in people with HIV. Researchers ran immunoSEQ v3.0 at survey level. Here immunoSEQ multiplex PCR was the method, and the copy in TCRdb shows in-frame clones only, minus some. The sample contains about 22,000 clones, around 80% of which appear only once. The sample was unsorted PBMCs, taken 1.2 years after starting antiretroviral therapy. Receptors were obtained from a woman aged 40 to 55 with HIV.

The chain couples TRBV7-2 to TRBJ1-6; D unresolved. The CDR3 covers 15 residues. Trimming shortened V by 5 bases and J by 8 bases, and 16 bases separated the two germline ends. Germline V gives CDR1 SGHTA, CDR2 FQGNSA. CDR3 DNA sequence: TGTGCCAGCAGCCAGACTCGGGGTGGGGATTCACCCCTCCACTTT. Protein sequence: CASSQTRGGDSPLHF.

The CDR3 DNA reads as TGTGCCAGCAGTGAATTACCAGATACGCAGTATTTT. It yields the protein CASSELPDTQYF. The chain employs TRBV2 and TRBJ2-3; D uncertain. Trimming took 2 bases from V and 4 from J, leaving 4 bases between them. The CDR3 sequence is 12 residues long. CDR1 is SNHLY and CDR2 is FYNNEI in the germline V gene.

This chain joins TRBV7-2 and TRBJ2-7; tentative D call: TRBD2 (6 bases). There are 15 residues in the CDR3. V shed 1 base and J shed 7 bases, with 17 bases lying between them. The germline CDR1 and CDR2 sequences are SGHTA and FQGNSA. The CDR3, as DNA: TGTGCCAGCAGCTTAGACAGGACTACCCTTGGGGAGCAGTACTTC. Amino acid sequence: CASSLDRTTLGEQYF.

The CDR3 nucleotides read TGTGCCACCATGACAGCCAGCTCTGGGGCCAACGTCCTGACTTTC. Translation: CATMTASSGANVLTF. This chain connects TRBV27 to TRBJ2-6, with D tentatively TRBD1 (5 bases). CDR1 is MNHEY, CDR2 SMNVEV, per germline (reference sequence). The CDR3 sequence is 15 residues long. V lost 10 bases to trimming and J lost 0 bases, with 13 bases between them. The variable domain in full, with the rest retrieved from reference TRBV27 and TRBJ2-6, is EAQVTQNPRYLITVTGKKLTVTCSQNMNHEYMSWYRQDPGLGLRQIYYSMNVEVTDKGDVPEGYKVSRKEKRNFPLILESPSPNQTSLYFCATMTASSGANVLTFGAGSRLTVL.

The gene calls are TRBV10-1 and TRBJ1-1; 9 bases are a match to TRBD1. V trimming: 10 bases; J trimming: 2 bases; junction bases outside the gene matches: 8. Germline-derived CDR1 and CDR2 are WNHNN and SYGVQD (reference sequence). CDR3 size: 14 residues. CDR3 residues: CATSDRGGNTEAFF. The CDR3 DNA sequence: TGCGCCACCTCGGACAGGGGAGGCAACACTGAAGCTTTCTTT.

The rearrangement links TRBV19 to TRBJ2-7, with D unresolved. CDR1 and CDR2 from the germline V gene are LNHDA and SQIVND (reference sequence). V was cut by 1 base and J by 13 bases, with 5 bases left in between. CDR3 size: 9 residues. The CDR3 is CASSIGPYF. As DNA, the CDR3 is TGTGCCAGTAGTATAGGGCCCTACTTC.

This rearrangement joins TRBV14 to TRBJ1-6, with D unclear. CDR3 length equals 16 residues. The germline V and J ends were trimmed by 3 bases and 0 bases, with 9 bases remaining between them. Germline-derived CDR1 and CDR2 are SGHDN and FVKESK. The CDR3 DNA reads TGTGCCAGCAGCCAGTTGCGGGGCTCCTATAATTCACCCCTCCACTTT. Translation gives CASSQLRGSYNSPLHF. The entire variable domain, with the rest obtained from reference TRBV14 and TRBJ1-6, is as follows: EAGVTQFPSHSVIEKGQTVTLRCDPISGHDNLYWYRRVMGKEIKFLLHFVKESKQDESGMPNNRFLAERTGGTYSTLKVQPAELEDSGVYFCASSQLRGSYNSPLHFGNGTRLTVT.

This chain joins TRBV7-7 and TRBJ2-5; 11 nucleotides align to TRBD2. The ends lost 6 bases at V and 4 bases at J; junction bases unmatched: 7. Germline CDR1 is SSHAT and CDR2 is FNYEAQ (reference sequence). The CDR3 sequence is 15 residues long. The CDR3 is CASSSQGLAAETQYF. The CDR3 coding sequence is TGTGCCAGCAGTTCCCAGGGACTAGCGGCAGAGACCCAGTACTTC.

This clone ranks as medium-sized. The chain carries TRBV11-2 and TRBJ2-2, with 7 bases lining up with TRBD2. Germline assignment: CDR1 SGHAT and CDR2 FQNNGV. The CDR3 loop spans 16 amino acids. The trim removed 0 bases at V and 5 bases at J, leaving 6 bases unmatched. The CDR3 bases are TGTGCCAGCAGCTTAGACACTAGCGAGACGACCGGGGAGCTGTTTTTT. Translating it yields CASSLDTSETTGELFF. Supplemented by reference TRBV11-2 and TRBJ2-2, the full variable domain reads EAGVAQSPRYKIIEKRQSVAFWCNPISGHATLYWYQQILGQGPKLLIQFQNNGVVDDSQLPKDRFSAERLKGVDSTLKIQPAKLEDSAVYLCASSLDTSETTGELFFGEGSRLTVL.